Shown below are 26 T cell receptor beta chains from a single sample sequenced in a study of shared T cell receptors in the human thymus. Assay used: immunoSEQ multiplex PCR; TCRdb lists only in-frame clones, some missing. The table includes hundreds of thousands of clones, 70% to 90% detected once. These data were likewise used in another study, on human thymus T cells.

What was sequenced was thymocytes. Receptor source: a girl in the first two years of life with a congenital heart defect.

This clone came up a few times. The CDR3 sequence: CASSLTWGEGYTF. CDR3 DNA sequence: TGTGCCAGCAGCTTAACGTGGGGGGAAGGCTACACCTTC. V gene TRBV7-3 combines with J gene TRBJ1-2; a possible D gene is TRBD1 (5 bases). There are 13 residues in the CDR3. The germline V gene encodes CDR1 SGHTA and CDR2 FQGTGA. The germline V and J ends were trimmed by 0 bases and 8 bases, with 10 bases remaining between them.

This chain joins TRBV19 and TRBJ1-1, with D tentatively TRBD1 (5 bases). The CDR3 length is 16 residues. Germline V gene data show CDR1 as LNHDA and CDR2 as SQIVND (reference sequence). The ends were cut back, 3 bases at V and 1 base at J, with 15 bases in the middle. CDR3 residues: CASSIGGSRPNTEAFF. The CDR3 nucleotides are TGTGCCAGTAGTATTGGGGGGTCGAGACCGAACACTGAAGCTTTCTTT.

The V gene is TRBV6-1, the J gene TRBJ1-5, with D possibly being TRBD1 (6 bases). CDR3 length equals 13 residues. The V gene's germline CDR1 is MNHNS and CDR2 SASEGT. Trimming left V 8 bases short and J 5 bases short, with 13 bases between. This CDR3 is CASLDRIHQPQHF. CDR3 DNA: TGTGCCAGCTTAGACAGGATACATCAGCCCCAGCATTTT.

The CDR3 nucleotides read TGTGCCAGCAGTGACTCGATTTACGGGCCTCCGGACAACTACTATGGCTACACCTTC. As protein: CASSDSIYGPPDNYYGYTF. The rearrangement joins TRBV6-4 to TRBJ1-2; possible D gene TRBD1, 5 bases. The CDR3 is 19 amino acids. Between the trimmed V and J ends, which lost 0 bases and 3 bases, there was a span of 23 bases. The germline CDR1 and CDR2 sequences are MRHNA and SNTAGT.

The chain carries TRBV25-1 and TRBJ2-5; 10 bases are a match to TRBD1. V dropped 3 bases and J dropped 5; count of bases not matched to a gene: 12. This CDR3 region has 17 residues. The germline V gene encodes CDR1 MGHDK and CDR2 SYGVNS. In DNA form, the CDR3 reads TGTGCCAGCAGTGATGCCTCCGGGACAGGGGTTCGGGAGACCCAGTACTTC. Its protein is CASSDASGTGVRETQYF.

The chain uses TRBV19 and TRBJ1-5, with TRBD1 matching over 10 bases. Germline CDR1 LNHDA, CDR2 SQIVND (reference sequence). V was pared by 1 base and J by 6 bases, with 6 bases of the junction left unmatched. The CDR3 sequence is 16 residues long. The chain's CDR3 is CASSIGTGGLSQPQHF. The CDR3 DNA reads TGTGCCAGTAGTATAGGGACAGGGGGTTTATCTCAGCCCCAGCATTTT. Full variable domain (remainder filled in from reference TRBV19 and TRBJ1-5): DGGITQSPKYLFRKEGQNVTLSCEQNLNHDAMYWYRQDPGQGLRLIYYSQIVNDFQKGDIAEGYSVSREKKESFPLTVTSAQKNPTAFYLCASSIGTGGLSQPQHFGDGTRLSIL.

The V gene is TRBV11-2, the J gene TRBJ1-1, with D possibly TRBD1 on 6 matching bases. CDR1 and CDR2 (germline): SGHAT, FQNNGV. The CDR3 loop spans 14 amino acids. Trimming stripped 1 base from V and 3 bases from J, with 9 bases between. CDR3 DNA sequence: TGTGCCAGCAGCTTAGCGGACAGTTACACTGAAGCTTTCTTT. Translating gives CASSLADSYTEAFF. Complete variable domain (other parts from reference TRBV11-2 and TRBJ1-1): EAGVAQSPRYKIIEKRQSVAFWCNPISGHATLYWYQQILGQGPKLLIQFQNNGVVDDSQLPKDRFSAERLKGVDSTLKIQPAKLEDSAVYLCASSLADSYTEAFFGQGTRLTVV.

This chain connects TRBV5-5 to TRBJ1-1; a possible D gene is TRBD1 (6 bases). Germline-derived CDR1 and CDR2 are SGHKS and YYEKEE (reference sequence). The CDR3 extends over 15 amino acids. Between the trimmed V and J ends, which lost 0 bases and 3 bases, there was a span of 12 bases. CDR3 DNA sequence: TGTGCCAGCAGCTTGGTTAGGGGGGGGGACACTGAAGCTTTCTTT. As protein: CASSLVRGGDTEAFF.

The chain has TRBV27 and TRBJ1-6; TRBD1 matches 8 bases. CDR1 is MNHEY, CDR2 SMNVEV, per germline (reference sequence). V was clipped by 0 bases and J by 7 bases; unmatched bases: 14. The CDR3 runs to 19 residues. In nucleotides, the CDR3 is TGTGCCAGCAGTTTATCGATCCCCGGGACAGGCCACGAAAATTCACCCCTCCACTTT. It codes for CASSLSIPGTGHENSPLHF.

The rearrangement links TRBV4-1 to TRBJ1-4; TRBD1 is a possible D gene (6 bases). Germline CDR1 MGHRA, CDR2 YSYEKL. The CDR3 has 17 residues. With 1 base removed from V and 9 bases from J, the gap between germline ends came to 21 bases. The CDR3 is CASSQVPLQGGVQKLFF. The CDR3 DNA reads TGCGCCAGCAGCCAAGTCCCCTTACAGGGTGGGGTACAAAAACTGTTTTTT.

In this sample, this clone turned up once. This rearrangement joins TRBV6-6 to TRBJ1-1; a possible D gene is TRBD1 (6 bases). The V and J ends lost 6 bases and 11 bases respectively, with 19 bases between them. This CDR3 spans 13 amino acids. CDR1 MNHNY and CDR2 SVGAGI come from the germline V gene (reference sequence). The CDR3 DNA reads TGTGCCAGCAGCCCCGGGACATCCCCCGCGGCTTTCTTT. Its protein product is CASSPGTSPAAFF.

This chain connects TRBV7-6 to TRBJ2-5, with D maybe TRBD2 (7 bases). V was pared by 0 bases and J by 2 bases, with 16 bases between. Per the germline V gene, CDR1 is SGHVS and CDR2 is FNYEAQ. The CDR3 extends over 17 amino acids. The DNA of the CDR3 is TGTGCCAGCAGCTTAGCGGGGGGGCGGGGGAGTCAAGAGACCCAGTACTTC. As protein: CASSLAGGRGSQETQYF.

The chain links TRBV4-2 to TRBJ2-3; the D gene is possibly TRBD2 (6 bases). CDR1 LGHNA and CDR2 YNFKEQ come from the germline V gene. Trimming removed 0 bases from V and 5 bases from J, with 15 bases in between. This CDR3 comprises 16 residues. The CDR3 is CASSQEPDYGGDTQYF. The CDR3 bases are TGTGCCAGCAGCCAAGAACCGGACTACGGGGGAGATACGCAGTATTTT.

The rearrangement links TRBV12-5 to TRBJ2-1; TRBD2 might be the D (6 bases). The CDR3 spans 17 residues. Looked up from germline, CDR1 is LGHNT and CDR2 is FRNRAP. V was cut by 1 base and J by 1 base, with 14 bases left in between. CDR3 sequence (DNA): TGTGCTAGTGGTTTGGCGCACGGGGGAGCTTCCTACAATGAGCAGTTCTTC. This gives the protein CASGLAHGGASYNEQFF.

The V call is TRBV6-5, the J call TRBJ2-7; maybe TRBD2 (6 bases). This CDR3 is built from 16 residues. The V gene's germline CDR1 is MNHEY and CDR2 SVGAGI. V lost 2 bases, J lost 5 bases, and 19 bases lay in between. The CDR3 DNA sequence: TGTGCCAGCAGTTACAATCCGCGACCGGAGGGTCACGAGCAGTACTTC. Protein sequence: CASSYNPRPEGHEQYF.

V gene TRBV7-6 combines with J gene TRBJ1-6; TRBD1 is a possible D gene (5 bases). The CDR3 has 18 amino acids. CDR1 and CDR2 (germline): SGHVS, FNYEAQ. V was clipped by 0 bases and J by 5 bases, with 17 bases between them. For the CDR3, the DNA is TGTGCCAGCAGCTTAGCGTTGGGTATGGCGGGGGATAATTCACCCCTCCACTTT. Protein: CASSLALGMAGDNSPLHF. Drawing the rest from reference TRBV7-6 and TRBJ1-6, the complete variable domain is GAGVSQSPRYKVTKRGQDVALRCDPISGHVSLYWYRQALGQGPEFLTYFNYEAQQDKSGLPNDRFSAERPEGSISTLTIQRTEQRDSAMYRCASSLALGMAGDNSPLHFGNGTRLTVT.

This chain uses TRBV30 with TRBJ2-7, with 10 bases lining up with TRBD1. Germline-derived CDR1 and CDR2 are GTSNPN and SVGIG (reference sequence). The CDR3 is 15 residues long. Unmatched junction bases numbered 8, after V lost 3 bases and J lost 3 bases. CDR3 DNA: TGTGCCTGGAGAAGTAAAGACAGGGGGCACTACGAGCAGTACTTC. It encodes CAWRSKDRGHYEQYF.

The rearrangement links TRBV29-1 to TRBJ1-2, with D unresolved. Germline CDR1 is SQVTM and CDR2 is ANQGSEA. V was pared by 6 bases and J by 5 bases, with 19 bases between. CDR3 size: 14 residues. The DNA for the CDR3 is TGCAGCGTCAGCTTACCGGCGGGCTTATATGGCTACACCTTC. This encodes CSVSLPAGLYGYTF.

This chain links TRBV10-3 with TRBJ1-6, with D possibly being TRBD1 (6 bases). CDR1 is ENHRY and CDR2 is SYGVKD in the germline V gene. The CDR3 extends over 15 amino acids. The ends were cut back, 7 bases at V and 0 bases at J, with 10 bases in the middle. The CDR3 coding sequence is TGTGCCATCAAGAGGGGGAGCTCCTATAATTCACCCCTCCACTTT. Its translation: CAIKRGSSYNSPLHF.

This clone was found once. The CDR3 sequence: CAISERQGSFNYGYTF. The DNA for the CDR3 is TGTGCCATCAGTGAACGTCAGGGAAGTTTTAACTATGGCTACACCTTC. The chain combines TRBV10-3 with TRBJ1-2; D is perhaps TRBD1 (5 bases). Deletions cut 3 bases from V and 1 base from J, with 15 bases between. CDR3 length: 16 residues. Germline V gene sequence: CDR1 ENHRY, CDR2 SYGVKD.

The chain combines TRBV28 with TRBJ2-1; D call uncertain. With 3 bases removed from V and 1 base from J, the gap between germline ends came to 13 bases. Germline CDR1 MDHEN, CDR2 SYDVKM. The CDR3 has 16 amino acids. The CDR3 nucleotides are TGTGCCAGCAGTTTTAGTGTCGCGGATTCCTACAATGAGCAGTTCTTC. This codes for CASSFSVADSYNEQFF.

Worth noting for this clone: Different DNA sequences within this sample yield the same CDR3. The CDR3 region is CASSVVRGGLQSGSYEQYF. CDR3 sequence (DNA): TGTGCCAGCAGCGTAGTTCGCGGGGGCCTTCAGTCGGGCTCCTACGAGCAGTACTTC. The genes are TRBV9 and TRBJ2-7; tentatively, D is TRBD2 (7 bases). Germline CDR1 and CDR2: SGDLS and YYNGEE. The length of the CDR3 is 19 residues. V gave up 0 bases and J gave up 0 bases, with 22 bases separating them. Full variable domain (missing parts from reference TRBV9 and TRBJ2-7): DSGVTQTPKHLITATGQRVTLRCSPRSGDLSVYWYQQSLDQGLQFLIQYYNGEERAKGNILERFSAQQFPDLHSELNLSSLELGDSALYFCASSVVRGGLQSGSYEQYFGPGTRLTVT.

The chain recombines TRBV28 with TRBJ2-3, with D possibly TRBD1 on 7 matching bases. The germline V and J ends were trimmed by 7 bases and 2 bases, with 19 bases remaining between them. CDR3 length: 16 residues. Germline V gene lookup returns CDR1 MDHEN and CDR2 SYDVKM. CDR3 in DNA: TGTGCCAGCATTGGGGTTCAGGGGGGATACACAGATACGCAGTATTTT. Protein sequence: CASIGVQGGYTDTQYF.

This chain connects TRBV5-6 to TRBJ2-2, with 8 bases that match TRBD1. Germline values: CDR1 SGHDT, CDR2 YYEEEE. CDR3 length equals 18 residues. V gave up 4 bases and J gave up 8 bases; unmatched junction bases: 19. CDR3 amino acids: CASSPAPTGGRGSGELFF. Written as DNA, the CDR3 is TGTGCCAGCAGCCCTGCCCCTACAGGGGGAAGAGGGAGTGGGGAGCTGTTTTTT.

The genes are TRBV5-1 and TRBJ2-7, with 10 positions matching TRBD1. The CDR3 is made up of 16 amino acids. The V gene end was trimmed by 1 base and the J gene end by 3 bases; junction bases not matched to a gene: 7. Germline V gene sequence: CDR1 SGHRS, CDR2 YFSETQ. CDR3 region: CASSLIGGDRGYEQYF. The CDR3 DNA reads TGCGCCAGCAGCTTGATTGGGGGGGACAGGGGCTACGAGCAGTACTTC.

This clone was found once. The chain recombines TRBV5-1 with TRBJ2-7, with TRBD1 identical over 12 bases. This CDR3 comprises 16 residues. J gave up 5 bases and V 5 bases, and 11 bases lay outside the gene matches. Germline V gene sequence: CDR1 SGHRS, CDR2 YFSETQ. CDR3 sequence reads: CASSPGRDRGLHEQYF. The CDR3 nucleotides read TGCGCCAGCAGTCCGGGTCGGGACAGGGGGCTCCACGAGCAGTACTTC. The full variable domain, rest sourced from reference TRBV5-1 and TRBJ2-7, is KAGVTQTPRYLIKTRGQQVTLSCSPISGHRSVSWYQQTPGQGLQFLFEYFSETQRNKGNFPGRFSGRQFSNSRSEMNVSTLELGDSALYLCASSPGRDRGLHEQYFGPGTRLTVT.